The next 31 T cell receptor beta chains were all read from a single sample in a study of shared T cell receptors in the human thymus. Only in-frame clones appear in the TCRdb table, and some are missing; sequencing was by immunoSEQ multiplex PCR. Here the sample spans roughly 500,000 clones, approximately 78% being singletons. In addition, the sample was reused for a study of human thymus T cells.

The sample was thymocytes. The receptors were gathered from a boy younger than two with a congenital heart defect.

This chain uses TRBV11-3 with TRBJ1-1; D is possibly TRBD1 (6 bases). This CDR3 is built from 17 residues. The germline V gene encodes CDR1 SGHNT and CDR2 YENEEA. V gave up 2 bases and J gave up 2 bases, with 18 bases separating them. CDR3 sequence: CASSLQRGGGPNTEAFF. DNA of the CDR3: TGTGCCAGCAGCTTACAGCGAGGGGGGGGCCCCAACACTGAAGCTTTCTTT.

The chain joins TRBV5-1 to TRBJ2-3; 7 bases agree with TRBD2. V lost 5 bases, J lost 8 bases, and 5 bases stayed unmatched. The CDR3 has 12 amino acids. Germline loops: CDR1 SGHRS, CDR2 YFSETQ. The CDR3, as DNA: TGCGCCAGCAGAGCGGGAAAGGTTACGCAGTATTTT. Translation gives CASRAGKVTQYF.

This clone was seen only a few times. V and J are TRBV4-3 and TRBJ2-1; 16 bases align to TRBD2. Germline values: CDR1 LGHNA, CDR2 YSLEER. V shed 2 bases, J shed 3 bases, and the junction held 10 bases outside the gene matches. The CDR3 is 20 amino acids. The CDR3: CASSQTGTSGRAWFYNEQFF. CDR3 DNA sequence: TGCGCCAGCAGCCAAACGGGGACTAGCGGGAGGGCCTGGTTCTACAATGAGCAGTTCTTC.

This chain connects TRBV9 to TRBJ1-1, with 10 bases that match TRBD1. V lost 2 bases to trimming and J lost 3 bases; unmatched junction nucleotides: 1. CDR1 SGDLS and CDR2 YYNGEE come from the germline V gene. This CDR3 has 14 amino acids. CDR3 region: CASSVGTGDTEAFF. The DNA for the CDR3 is TGTGCCAGCAGCGTCGGGACAGGGGACACTGAAGCTTTCTTT.

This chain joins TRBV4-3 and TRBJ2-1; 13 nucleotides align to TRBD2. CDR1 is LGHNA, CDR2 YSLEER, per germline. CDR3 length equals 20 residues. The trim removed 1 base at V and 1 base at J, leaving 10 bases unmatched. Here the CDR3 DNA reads TGCGCCAGCAGCCAAGTGGAGGGACTAGCGGGACTCTGGTCCTACAATGAGCAGTTCTTC. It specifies CASSQVEGLAGLWSYNEQFF.

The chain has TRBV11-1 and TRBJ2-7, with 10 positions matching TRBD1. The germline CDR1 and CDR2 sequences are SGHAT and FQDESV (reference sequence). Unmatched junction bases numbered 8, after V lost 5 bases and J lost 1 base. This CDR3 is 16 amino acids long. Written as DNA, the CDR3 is TGTGCCAGCAGCCGATGGGACAGGGGACGTTCCTACGAGCAGTACTTC. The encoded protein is CASSRWDRGRSYEQYF.

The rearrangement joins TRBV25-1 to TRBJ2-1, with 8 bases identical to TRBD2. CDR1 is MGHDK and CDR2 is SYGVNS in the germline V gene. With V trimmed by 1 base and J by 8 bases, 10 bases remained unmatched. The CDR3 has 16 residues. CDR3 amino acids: CASSELPNGRVHEQFF. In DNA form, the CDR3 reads TGTGCCAGCAGTGAATTGCCTAACGGGAGGGTCCATGAGCAGTTCTTC.

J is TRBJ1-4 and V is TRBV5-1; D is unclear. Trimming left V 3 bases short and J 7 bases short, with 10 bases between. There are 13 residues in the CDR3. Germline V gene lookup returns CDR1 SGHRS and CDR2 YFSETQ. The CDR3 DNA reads TGCGCCAGCAGCTCCCGGGAGTCTGAAAAACTGTTTTTT. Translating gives CASSSRESEKLFF.

The CDR3 protein is CASSQDRVVTEAFF. In DNA, the CDR3 is TGTGCCAGCAGCCAAGATCGGGTGGTAACTGAAGCTTTCTTT. The chain has TRBV14 and TRBJ1-1, with D unclear. The CDR3 contains 14 residues. The V gene lost 0 bases and the J gene lost 5 bases, with 10 bases spanning the gap. Germline loops: CDR1 SGHDN, CDR2 FVKESK.

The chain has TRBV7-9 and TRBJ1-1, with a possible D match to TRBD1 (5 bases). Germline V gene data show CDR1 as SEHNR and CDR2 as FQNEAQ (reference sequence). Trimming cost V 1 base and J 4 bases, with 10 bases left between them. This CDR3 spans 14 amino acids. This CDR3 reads CASSLVGGITEAFF. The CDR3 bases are TGTGCCAGCAGCTTAGTCGGGGGGATCACTGAAGCTTTCTTT.

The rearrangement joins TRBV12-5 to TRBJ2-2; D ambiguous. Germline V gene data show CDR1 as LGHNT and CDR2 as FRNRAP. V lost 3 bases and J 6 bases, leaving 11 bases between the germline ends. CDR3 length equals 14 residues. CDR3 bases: TGTGCTAGTGGTTTCCCCGGCGGCTCCGGGGAGCTGTTTTTT. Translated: CASGFPGGSGELFF.

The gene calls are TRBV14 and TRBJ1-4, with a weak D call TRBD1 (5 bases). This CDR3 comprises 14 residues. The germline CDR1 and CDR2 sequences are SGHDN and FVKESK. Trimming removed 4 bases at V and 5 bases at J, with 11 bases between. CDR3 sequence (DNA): TGTGCCAGCAGCCGGGGCAGTTCGAATGAAAAACTGTTTTTT. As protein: CASSRGSSNEKLFF.

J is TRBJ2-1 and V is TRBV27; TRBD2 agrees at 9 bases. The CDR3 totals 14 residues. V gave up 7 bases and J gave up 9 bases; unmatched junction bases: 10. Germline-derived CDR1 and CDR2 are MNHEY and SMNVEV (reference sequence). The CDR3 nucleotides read TGTGCCAGCAAGGCGGGAGGGCCTTTGGGTGAGCAGTTCTTC. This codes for CASKAGGPLGEQFF.

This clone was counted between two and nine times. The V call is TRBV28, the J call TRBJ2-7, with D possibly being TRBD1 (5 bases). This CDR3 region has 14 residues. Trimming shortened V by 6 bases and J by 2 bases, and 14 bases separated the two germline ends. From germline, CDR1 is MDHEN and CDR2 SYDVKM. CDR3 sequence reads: CASSSRTFAYEQYF. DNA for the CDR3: TGTGCCAGCAGCTCCCGGACATTCGCCTACGAGCAGTACTTC.

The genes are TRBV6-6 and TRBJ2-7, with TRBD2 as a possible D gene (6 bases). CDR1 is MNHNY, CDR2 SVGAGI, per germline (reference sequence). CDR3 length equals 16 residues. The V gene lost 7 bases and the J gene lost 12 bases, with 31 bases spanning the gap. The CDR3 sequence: CASTPTLTGGLNFLYF. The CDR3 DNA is TGTGCCAGCACCCCCACGCTAACAGGAGGGTTAAATTTTTTGTACTTC.

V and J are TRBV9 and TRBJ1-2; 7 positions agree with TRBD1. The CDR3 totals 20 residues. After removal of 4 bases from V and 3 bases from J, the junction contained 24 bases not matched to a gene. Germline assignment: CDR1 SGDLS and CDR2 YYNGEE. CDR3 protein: CASSPTGPPPRDRTHYGYTF. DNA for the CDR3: TGTGCCAGCAGCCCGACAGGGCCCCCACCCCGGGACAGAACCCACTATGGCTACACCTTC.

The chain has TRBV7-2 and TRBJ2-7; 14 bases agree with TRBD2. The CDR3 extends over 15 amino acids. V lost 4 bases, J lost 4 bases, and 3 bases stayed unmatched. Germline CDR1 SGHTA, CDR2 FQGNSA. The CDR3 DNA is TGTGCCAGCAGCTCCGGACTAGCGGGAGGATACGAGCAGTACTTC. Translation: CASSSGLAGGYEQYF.

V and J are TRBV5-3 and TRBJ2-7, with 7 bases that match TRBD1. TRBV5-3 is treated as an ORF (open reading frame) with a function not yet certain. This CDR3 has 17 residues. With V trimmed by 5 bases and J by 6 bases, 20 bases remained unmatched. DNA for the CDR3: TGTGCCAGAAGTACAACCCGCCCCGACAGGGCAATTGGCGAGCAGTACTTC. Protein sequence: CARSTTRPDRAIGEQYF.

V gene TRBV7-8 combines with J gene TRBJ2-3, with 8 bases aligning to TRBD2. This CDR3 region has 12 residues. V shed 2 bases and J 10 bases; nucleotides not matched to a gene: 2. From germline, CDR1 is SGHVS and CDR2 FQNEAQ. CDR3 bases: TGTGCCAGCAGCTTATGGACTAGCCCGCAGTATTTT. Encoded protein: CASSLWTSPQYF.

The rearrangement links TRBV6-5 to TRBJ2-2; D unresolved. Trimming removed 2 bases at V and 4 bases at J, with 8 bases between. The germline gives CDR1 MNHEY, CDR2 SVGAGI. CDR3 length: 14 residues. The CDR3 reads CASSYAAFTGELFF. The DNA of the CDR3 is TGTGCCAGCAGTTACGCGGCCTTCACCGGGGAGCTGTTTTTT.

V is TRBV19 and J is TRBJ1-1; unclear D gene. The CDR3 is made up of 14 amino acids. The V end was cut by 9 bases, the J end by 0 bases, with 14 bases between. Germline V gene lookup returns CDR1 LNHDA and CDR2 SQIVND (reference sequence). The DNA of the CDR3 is TGTGCCAGCCTTACTCCCACGGTGAACACTGAAGCTTTCTTT. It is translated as CASLTPTVNTEAFF.

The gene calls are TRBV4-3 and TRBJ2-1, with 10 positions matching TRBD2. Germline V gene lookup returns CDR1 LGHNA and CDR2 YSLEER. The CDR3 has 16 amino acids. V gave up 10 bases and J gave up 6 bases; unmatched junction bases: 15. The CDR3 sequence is CATSHLGLAALNEQFF. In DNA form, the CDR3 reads TGCGCCACATCCCACTTAGGACTAGCGGCACTCAATGAGCAGTTCTTC.

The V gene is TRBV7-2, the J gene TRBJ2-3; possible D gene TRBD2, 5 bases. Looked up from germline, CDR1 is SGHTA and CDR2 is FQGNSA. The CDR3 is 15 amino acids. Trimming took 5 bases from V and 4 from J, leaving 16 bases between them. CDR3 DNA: TGTGCCAGCAGCCCCAGTACTAGGAGTGCAGATACGCAGTATTTT. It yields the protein CASSPSTRSADTQYF. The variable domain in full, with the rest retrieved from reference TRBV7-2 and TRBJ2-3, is GAGVSQSPSNKVTEKGKDVELRCDPISGHTALYWYRQSLGQGLEFLIYFQGNSAPDKSGLPSDRFSAERTGGSVSTLTIQRTQQEDSAVYLCASSPSTRSADTQYFGPGTRLTVL.

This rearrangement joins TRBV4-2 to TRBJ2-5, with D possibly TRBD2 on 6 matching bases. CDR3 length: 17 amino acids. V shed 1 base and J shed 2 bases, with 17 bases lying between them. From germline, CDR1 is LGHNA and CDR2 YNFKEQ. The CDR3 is CASSQVISGPSQETQYF. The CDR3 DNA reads TGTGCCAGCAGCCAAGTTATCAGCGGGCCAAGTCAAGAGACCCAGTACTTC.

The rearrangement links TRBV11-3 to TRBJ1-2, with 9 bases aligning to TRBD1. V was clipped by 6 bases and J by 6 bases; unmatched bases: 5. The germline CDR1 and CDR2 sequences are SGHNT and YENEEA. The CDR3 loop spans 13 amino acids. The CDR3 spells CASSDRGGNGYTF. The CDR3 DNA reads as TGTGCCAGCAGTGACAGGGGGGGGAATGGCTACACCTTC.

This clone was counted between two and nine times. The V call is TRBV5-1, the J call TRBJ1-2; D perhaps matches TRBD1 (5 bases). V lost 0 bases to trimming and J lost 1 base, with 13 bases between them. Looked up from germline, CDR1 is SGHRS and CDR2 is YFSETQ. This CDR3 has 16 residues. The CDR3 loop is CASSLEGEGINYGYTF. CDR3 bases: TGCGCCAGCAGCTTGGAAGGGGAGGGGATTAACTATGGCTACACCTTC.

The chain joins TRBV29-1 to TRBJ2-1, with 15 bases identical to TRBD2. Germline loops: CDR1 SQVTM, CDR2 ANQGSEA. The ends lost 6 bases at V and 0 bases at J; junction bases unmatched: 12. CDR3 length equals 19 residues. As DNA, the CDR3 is TGCAGCGTGGGGACTAGCGGGAGGTCCCAACCCACCTCCTACAATGAGCAGTTCTTC. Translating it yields CSVGTSGRSQPTSYNEQFF.

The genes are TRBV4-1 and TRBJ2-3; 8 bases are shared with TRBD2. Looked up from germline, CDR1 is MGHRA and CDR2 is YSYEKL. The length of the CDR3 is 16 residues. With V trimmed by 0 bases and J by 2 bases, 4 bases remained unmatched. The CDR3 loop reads CASSQELAGNTDTQYF. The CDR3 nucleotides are TGCGCCAGCAGCCAAGAATTAGCGGGAAACACAGATACGCAGTATTTT.

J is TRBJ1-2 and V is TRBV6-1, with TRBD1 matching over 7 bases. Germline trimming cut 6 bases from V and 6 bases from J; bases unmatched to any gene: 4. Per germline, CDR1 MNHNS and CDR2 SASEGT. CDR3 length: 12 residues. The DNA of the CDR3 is TGTGCCAGCAGGGGACAGACAAATGGCTACACCTTC. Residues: CASRGQTNGYTF.

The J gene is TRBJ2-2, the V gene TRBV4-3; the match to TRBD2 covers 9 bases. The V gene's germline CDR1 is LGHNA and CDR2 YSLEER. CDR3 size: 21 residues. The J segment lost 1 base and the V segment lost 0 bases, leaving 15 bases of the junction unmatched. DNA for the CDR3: TGCGCCAGCAGCCAAGACAGGGGACGGCGACTAGCGGAGATGAACACCGGGGAGCTGTTTTTT. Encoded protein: CASSQDRGRRLAEMNTGELFF.

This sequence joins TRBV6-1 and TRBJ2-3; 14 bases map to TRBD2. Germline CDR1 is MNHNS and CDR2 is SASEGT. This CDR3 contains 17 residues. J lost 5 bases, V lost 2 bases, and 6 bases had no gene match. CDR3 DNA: TGTGCCAGCAGTGAACCGGGACTAGCGGGAGCCGAAGATACGCAGTATTTT. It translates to CASSEPGLAGAEDTQYF.